This is a list of T cell receptor beta chains from one sample in a study of blood T cells in healthy people across ages. MiXCR, applied by TCRdb to the 5' RACE reads, yields one record per CDR3 protein. The repertoire holds more than 900,000 distinct CDR3 sequences, with 25% to 30% as singletons. The same data also went into a second study, on T cells of mothers and their children.

The sample consisted of blood. Receptors were obtained from a woman between 35 and 50 years old in good health. Both conserved end residues are part of each CDR3. D genes are given only for firm matches. Clone size, where shown, is once, few, many, or a class for clones that have expanded.

NA NA 14 TRBJ2-7 TRBV15 CATSRVGSPYEQYF TGTGCCACCAGCAGAGTGGGATCCCCCTACGAGCAGTACTTC
NA many 15 TRBJ2-1 TRBV7-2 CASSLQYGGHNEQFF TGTGCCAGCAGCCTCCAGTACGGGGGGCACAATGAGCAGTTCTTC
TRBD2 NA 17 TRBJ2-1 TRBV5-6 CASSLELAGGPNNEQFF TGTGCCAGCAGCTTGGAACTAGCGGGGGGTCCTAACAATGAGCAGTTCTTC
NA NA 11 TRBJ1-2 TRBV7-9 CASSSQGYYTF TGTGCCAGCAGCTCTCAGGGGTACTACACCTTC
TRBD2 NA 17 TRBJ2-1 TRBV24-1 CATSDLKSSGRNNEQFF TGTGCCACCAGTGATTTGAAGTCTAGCGGACGAAACAATGAGCAGTTCTTC
TRBD1 NA 16 TRBJ1-5 TRBV20-1 CSANRDRGRGNQPQHF TGCAGTGCTAACCGGGACAGGGGGCGAGGCAATCAGCCCCAGCATTTT
NA once 15 TRBJ1-2 TRBV11-2 CASSLAAGQYYSYTF TGTGCCAGCAGCTTAGCCGCCGGACAGTACTATAGCTACACCTTC
TRBD1 NA 13 TRBJ1-5 TRBV29-1 CSVQQGANQPQHF TGCAGCGTGCAACAGGGGGCCAATCAGCCCCAGCATTTT
NA many 12 TRBJ2-7 TRBV20-1 CSARGPNYEQYF TGCAGTGCTAGAGGCCCGAACTACGAGCAGTACTTC
TRBD1 many 15 TRBJ1-6 TRBV2 CASSREQGPLSRLHF TGTGCCAGCAGTCGGGAACAGGGGCCCCTATCTCGCCTCCACTTT
TRBD2 many 17 TRBJ2-3 TRBV5-1 CASSPVTSGGVVDTQYF TGCGCCAGCAGCCCCGTGACTAGCGGGGGTGTCGTGGATACGCAGTATTTT
NA NA 14 TRBJ1-5 TRBV28 CASNEGGIGQPQHF TGTGCCAGCAACGAGGGGGGGATTGGTCAGCCCCAGCATTTT
TRBD1 NA 15 TRBJ2-7 TRBV27 CASSLLGTGTYEQYF TGTGCCAGCAGTTTATTAGGGACAGGGACCTACGAGCAGTACTTC
NA NA 15 TRBJ2-7 TRBV5-1 CASSSVGTLSYEQYF TGCGCCAGCAGTTCCGTTGGGACTCTTTCCTACGAGCAGTACTTC
TRBD1 NA 15 TRBJ1-1 TRBV5-1 CASSIGTGIYTEAFF TGCGCCAGCAGCATAGGGACAGGGATCTACACTGAAGCTTTCTTT
NA NA 15 TRBJ1-1 TRBV7-2 CASSFGVGFDTEAFF TGTGCCAGCAGCTTTGGGGTAGGGTTTGACACTGAAGCTTTCTTT
TRBD1 NA 14 TRBJ2-2 TRBV9 CASSSRGMTGELFF TGTGCCAGCAGCTCCAGGGGGATGACCGGGGAGCTGTTTTTT
TRBD2 many 13 TRBJ2-3 TRBV5-6 CAGKRGFTDTQYF TGTGCCGGCAAGCGGGGGTTCACAGATACGCAGTATTTT
NA NA 17 TRBJ1-6 TRBV27 CASSLNFWSSYNSPLHF TGTGCCAGCAGTTTAAATTTCTGGAGCTCCTATAATTCACCCCTCCACTTT
NA NA 13 TRBJ2-7 TRBV20-1 CSASFRQAYEQYF TGCAGTGCTAGCTTCCGGCAGGCCTACGAGCAGTACTTC
TRBD1 few 15 TRBJ2-3 TRBV27 CASSRIGQGADTQYF TGTGCCAGCAGCCGAATTGGACAGGGGGCAGATACGCAGTATTTT
NA NA 13 TRBJ2-7 TRBV27 CASSLSWGNELYF TGTGCCAGCAGTTTATCCTGGGGAAACGAGCTGTACTTC
NA once 16 TRBJ1-4 TRBV7-2 CASSLVRRGGKEKLFF TGTGCCAGCAGCTTAGTTCGACGTGGAGGGAAAGAAAAACTGTTTTTT
TRBD2 NA 16 TRBJ2-1 TRBV27 CASSPGLAGIYDEQFF TGTGCCAGCAGCCCTGGACTAGCGGGGATATACGATGAGCAGTTCTTC
NA few 13 TRBJ1-1 TRBV10-3 CAIKGLEDTEAFF TGTGCCATCAAGGGTTTGGAGGACACTGAAGCTTTCTTT
TRBD1 many 15 TRBJ1-2 TRBV5-5 CASSLEGQGALGYTF TGTGCCAGCAGCTTGGAAGGACAGGGGGCTCTGGGCTACACCTTC
TRBD1 few 16 TRBJ2-7 TRBV7-2 CASTIPLRTGSYEQYF TGTGCCAGCACCATCCCGCTCCGGACAGGGTCCTACGAGCAGTACTTC
NA NA 17 TRBJ2-3 TRBV7-6 CASSLVRRQGGADTQYF TGTGCCAGCAGCTTAGTCCGGCGGCAGGGAGGCGCAGATACGCAGTATTTT
NA NA 14 TRBJ1-2 TRBV19 CATRARAGAYGYTF TGTGCCACACGAGCCAGGGCAGGCGCCTATGGCTACACCTTC
NA many 11 TRBJ2-1 TRBV29-1 CSVVWGNEQFF TGCAGCGTTGTATGGGGAAATGAGCAGTTCTTC
NA once 15 TRBJ1-2 TRBV4-3 CASSQMGGVNYGHTF TGCGCCAGCAGCCAAATGGGGGGAGTTAACTATGGCCACACCTTC
NA NA 14 TRBJ2-7 TRBV6-6 CASSLGATLAEQYF TGTGCCAGCAGCCTGGGGGCCACTCTTGCCGAGCAGTACTTC
TRBD1 NA 14 TRBJ1-2 TRBV5-1 CASSPWDSPVDYTF TGCGCCAGCAGCCCCTGGGACAGCCCGGTGGACTACACCTTC
NA NA 15 TRBJ1-5 TRBV27 CASSWGGFSNQPQHF TGTGCCAGCAGTTGGGGGGGGTTTAGCAATCAGCCCCAGCATTTT
TRBD1 few 13 TRBJ1-2 TRBV18 CASSPQQGDGYTF TGTGCCAGCTCACCACAGCAGGGGGATGGCTACACCTTC
TRBD1 many 16 TRBJ1-4 TRBV20-1 CSARDPGTGGWEKLFF TGCAGTGCTAGAGATCCGGGAACAGGGGGTTGGGAAAAACTGTTTTTT
TRBD1 NA 15 TRBJ1-2 TRBV24-1 CATSETGTGGFRYTF TGTGCCACCAGTGAGACCGGGACAGGGGGCTTTCGCTACACCTTC
TRBD1 few 13 TRBJ1-2 TRBV20-1 CSARQGAVGGYTF TGCAGTGCTCGACAGGGGGCAGTAGGCGGCTACACCTTC
NA NA 15 TRBJ1-2 TRBV24-1 CATSDLRQGSYGYTF TGTGCCACCAGTGATTTGCGGCAGGGATCCTATGGCTACACCTTC
TRBD1 NA 13 TRBJ2-7 TRBV20-1 CSAPQGLLNEQYF TGCAGTGCTCCACAGGGGCTATTAAATGAGCAGTACTTC
NA many 13 TRBJ2-5 TRBV6-2/TRBV6-3 CASSSRVSETQYF TGTGCCAGCAGTTCAAGGGTGTCAGAGACCCAGTACTTC
NA many 17 TRBJ1-4 TRBV15 CATSSRTAGPTNEKLFF TGTGCCACCAGCAGTAGGACAGCAGGTCCAACTAATGAAAAACTGTTTTTT